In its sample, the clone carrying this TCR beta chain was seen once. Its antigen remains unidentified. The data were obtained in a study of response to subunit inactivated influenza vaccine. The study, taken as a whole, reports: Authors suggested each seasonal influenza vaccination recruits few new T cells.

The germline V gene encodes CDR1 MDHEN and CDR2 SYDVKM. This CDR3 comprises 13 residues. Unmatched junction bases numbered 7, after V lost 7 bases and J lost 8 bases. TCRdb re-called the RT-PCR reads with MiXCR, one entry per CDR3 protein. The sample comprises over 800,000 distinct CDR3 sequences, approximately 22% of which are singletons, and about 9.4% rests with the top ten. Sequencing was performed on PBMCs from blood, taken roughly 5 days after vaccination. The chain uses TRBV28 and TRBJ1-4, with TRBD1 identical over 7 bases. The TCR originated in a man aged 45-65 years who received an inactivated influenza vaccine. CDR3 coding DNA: TGTGCCAGCACCCCAGGGGGTCCCGAAAAACTGTTTTTT. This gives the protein CASTPGGPEKLFF.